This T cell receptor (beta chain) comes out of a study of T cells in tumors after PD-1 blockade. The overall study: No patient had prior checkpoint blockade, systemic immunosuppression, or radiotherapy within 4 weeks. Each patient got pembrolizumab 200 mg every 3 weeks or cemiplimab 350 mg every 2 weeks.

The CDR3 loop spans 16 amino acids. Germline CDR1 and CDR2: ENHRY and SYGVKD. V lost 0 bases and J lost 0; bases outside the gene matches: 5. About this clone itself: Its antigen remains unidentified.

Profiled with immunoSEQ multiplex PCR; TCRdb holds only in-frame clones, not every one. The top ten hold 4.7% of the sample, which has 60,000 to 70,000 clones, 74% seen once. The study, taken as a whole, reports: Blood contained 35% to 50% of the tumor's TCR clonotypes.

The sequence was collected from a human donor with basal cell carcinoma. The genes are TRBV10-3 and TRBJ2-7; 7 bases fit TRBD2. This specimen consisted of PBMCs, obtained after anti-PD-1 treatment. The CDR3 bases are TGTGCCATCAGTGAGTCGACTAGCTCCAGCTCCTACGAGCAGTACTTC. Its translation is CAISESTSSSSYEQYF.